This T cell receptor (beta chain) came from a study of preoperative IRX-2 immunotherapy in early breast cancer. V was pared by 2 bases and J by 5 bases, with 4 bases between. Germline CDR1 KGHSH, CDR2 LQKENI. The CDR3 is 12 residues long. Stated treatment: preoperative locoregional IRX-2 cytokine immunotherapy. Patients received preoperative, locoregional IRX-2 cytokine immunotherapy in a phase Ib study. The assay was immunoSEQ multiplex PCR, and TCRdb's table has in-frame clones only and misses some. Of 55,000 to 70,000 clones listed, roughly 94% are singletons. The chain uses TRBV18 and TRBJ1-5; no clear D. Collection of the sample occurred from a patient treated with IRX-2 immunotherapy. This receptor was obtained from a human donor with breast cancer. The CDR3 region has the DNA TGTGCCAGCTCACCAGGAGATCAGCCCCAGCATTTT. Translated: CASSPGDQPQHF.